This T cell receptor (beta chain) was sequenced in a study of cytomegalovirus exposure and HLA in healthy donors. V shed 5 bases and J 3 bases; nucleotides not matched to a gene: 9. The V gene's germline CDR1 is MGHRA and CDR2 YSYEKL. The CDR3 covers 15 residues. Primers: 60 Vbeta forward and 13 Jbeta reverse. The method was immunoSEQ multiplex PCR; TCRdb's version includes in-frame clones alone and lacks a portion of them. The sample carries about 140,000 clones, approximately 78% recorded once. The genes are TRBV4-1 and TRBJ2-7; 8 bases are shared with TRBD2. The TCR comes from a man between 18 and 29 years old in good health and CMV-seropositive. Material: PBMCs. The CDR3 sequence: CASSYTSGSGYEQYF. CDR3 DNA: TGCGCCAGCAGCTATACGAGCGGGAGCGGCTACGAGCAGTACTTC.